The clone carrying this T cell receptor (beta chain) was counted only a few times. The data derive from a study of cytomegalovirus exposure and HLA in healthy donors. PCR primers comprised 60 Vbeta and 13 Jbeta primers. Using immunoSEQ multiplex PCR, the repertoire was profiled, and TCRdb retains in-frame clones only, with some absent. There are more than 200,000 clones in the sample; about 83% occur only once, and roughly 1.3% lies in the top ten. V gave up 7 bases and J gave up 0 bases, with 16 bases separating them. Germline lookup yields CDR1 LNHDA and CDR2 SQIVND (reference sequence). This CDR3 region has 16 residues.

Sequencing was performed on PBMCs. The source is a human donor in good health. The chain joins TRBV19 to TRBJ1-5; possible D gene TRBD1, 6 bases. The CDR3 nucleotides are TGTGCCAGTAACCCCACCGGGACAATTAGCAATCAGCCCCAGCATTTT. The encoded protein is CASNPTGTISNQPQHF.